These 31 T cell receptor beta chains were sequenced from one sample in a study of blood T cell repertoires in COVID-19. Profiled with immunoSEQ multiplex PCR; TCRdb holds only in-frame clones, not every one. The sample includes roughly 68,000 clones, approximately 79% of them seen just once. The sequenced sample was peripheral blood. The receptors come from a woman between 50 and 59 years old with acute or convalescent COVID-19.

The gene calls are TRBV11-2 and TRBJ2-1; the match to TRBD2 covers 9 bases. Germline trimming cut 4 bases from V and 4 bases from J; bases unmatched to any gene: 11. CDR3 size: 17 residues. Germline loops: CDR1 SGHAT, CDR2 FQNNGV. CDR3 in DNA: TGTGCCAGCAGCTCAGCCCGGGGCGGGAGGGGTTACAATGAGCAGTTCTTC. This encodes CASSSARGGRGYNEQFF.

The genes are TRBV10-3 and TRBJ2-7; tentative D call: TRBD1 (6 bases). Germline V gene lookup returns CDR1 ENHRY and CDR2 SYGVKD. This CDR3 is 14 amino acids long. The germline V and J ends were trimmed by 6 bases and 2 bases, with 14 bases remaining between them. For the CDR3, the DNA is TGTGCCATCAGAGGAGCTGGGGGCCCCTACGAGCAGTACTTC. Protein: CAIRGAGGPYEQYF.

This chain uses TRBV3-1 (or the pseudogene TRBV3-2) with TRBJ2-3, with TRBD2 matching 8 bases. Germline V lookup: CDR1 LGHDT, CDR2 YNNKEL (reference sequence). The ends lost 0 bases at V and 0 bases at J; junction bases unmatched: 5. The CDR3 totals 17 residues. Here the CDR3 DNA reads TGTGCCAGCAGCCAAGACCCTTCTAGCGGGAGCACAGATACGCAGTATTTT. It is translated as CASSQDPSSGSTDTQYF.

This clone was detected once. The V gene is TRBV10-3, the J gene TRBJ1-6; D is perhaps TRBD1 (6 bases). V lost 3 bases and J 7 bases, leaving 13 bases between the germline ends. Germline V gives CDR1 ENHRY, CDR2 SYGVKD. The CDR3 totals 15 residues. For the CDR3, the DNA is TGTGCCATCAGTGAAGCGGGGGGCGGGAATTCACCCCTCCACTTT. Encoded protein: CAISEAGGGNSPLHF.

V gene TRBV6-5 combines with J gene TRBJ1-2, with a possible D match to TRBD1 (6 bases). Trimming cost V 10 bases and J 8 bases, with 20 bases left between them. The CDR3 sequence is 13 residues long. Germline CDR1 and CDR2: MNHEY and SVGAGI. Here the CDR3 reads CATKKGGAVGYTF. The DNA for the CDR3 is TGTGCCACCAAAAAAGGGGGGGCGGTGGGCTACACCTTC.

This chain connects TRBV5-1 to TRBJ2-1, with 7 positions matching TRBD2. The CDR3 totals 17 residues. The V segment lost 0 bases and the J segment 8 bases; nucleotides outside the gene matches: 14. CDR1 and CDR2 from the germline V gene are SGHRS and YFSETQ. CDR3: CASSLGWGTNKIDEQFF. DNA of the CDR3: TGCGCCAGCAGCTTGGGTTGGGGGACTAATAAGATCGATGAGCAGTTCTTC.

This clone was detected a few times. V is TRBV4-2 and J is TRBJ2-7; tentative D call: TRBD2 (5 bases). The CDR3 consists of 14 residues. V was cut by 5 bases and J by 2 bases, with 13 bases left in between. Germline CDR1 is LGHNA and CDR2 is YNFKEQ. The CDR3 bases are TGTGCCAGCAGCTCTCGGACTGCACCCTACGAGCAGTACTTC. Translating gives CASSSRTAPYEQYF.

The rearrangement links TRBV27 to TRBJ1-4; a possible D gene is TRBD1 (5 bases). This CDR3 region has 14 residues. V gave up 8 bases and J gave up 5 bases, with 15 bases separating them. CDR1 and CDR2 from the germline V gene are MNHEY and SMNVEV (reference sequence). The CDR3 nucleotides are TGTGCCAGCGGAAAAGGGGTCCCCAATGAAAAACTGTTTTTT. Translation: CASGKGVPNEKLFF.

The gene calls are TRBV7-8 and TRBJ1-3; no clear D. The germline CDR1 and CDR2 sequences are SGHVS and FQNEAQ. With 0 bases removed from V and 1 base from J, the gap between germline ends came to 7 bases. This CDR3 region has 15 residues. The CDR3 sequence: CASSLASGSGNTIYF. CDR3 in DNA: TGTGCCAGCAGCTTAGCGTCAGGATCTGGAAACACCATATATTTT.

This clone was detected a few times. The gene calls are TRBV28 and TRBJ2-1; 12 bases align to TRBD2. This CDR3 has 15 residues. V lost 2 bases and J lost 9; bases outside the gene matches: 5. Germline CDR1 reads MDHEN; CDR2 reads SYDVKM. CDR3 region: CASSLLAGGRIEQFF. The CDR3 DNA follows: TGTGCCAGCAGTTTACTAGCGGGAGGGCGTATTGAGCAGTTCTTC.

V gene TRBV19 combines with J gene TRBJ2-1, with TRBD1 matching 7 bases. The CDR3 is 15 residues long. The germline gives CDR1 LNHDA, CDR2 SQIVND (reference sequence). V shed 2 bases and J 9 bases; nucleotides not matched to a gene: 10. CDR3 sequence: CASSISGQAIGEQFF. CDR3 DNA: TGTGCCAGTAGTATATCAGGACAGGCGATCGGTGAGCAGTTCTTC. Full variable domain (rest looked up from reference TRBV19 and TRBJ2-1): DGGITQSPKYLFRKEGQNVTLSCEQNLNHDAMYWYRQDPGQGLRLIYYSQIVNDFQKGDIAEGYSVSREKKESFPLTVTSAQKNPTAFYLCASSISGQAIGEQFFGPGTRLTVL.

The gene calls are TRBV3-1 (or the pseudogene TRBV3-2) and TRBJ1-1, with D unresolved. V lost 1 base to trimming and J lost 3 bases, with 3 bases between them. There are 12 residues in the CDR3. The germline V gene has CDR1 LGHDT and CDR2 YNNKEL (reference sequence). The CDR3 sequence: CASSQVYTEAFF. CDR3 DNA sequence: TGTGCCAGCAGCCAAGTCTACACTGAAGCTTTCTTT.

The V call is TRBV30, the J call TRBJ1-1, with D possibly being TRBD1 (5 bases). Germline assignment: CDR1 GTSNPN and CDR2 SVGIG (reference sequence). The CDR3 has 15 amino acids. Between the trimmed V and J ends, which lost 3 bases and 6 bases, there was a span of 20 bases. The CDR3 bases are TGTGCCTGGAGGTCCAAGTCGACAGCTCCCGCTGAAGCTTTCTTT. Amino acids: CAWRSKSTAPAEAFF. Filled out from reference TRBV30 and TRBJ1-1, the complete variable domain reads SQTIHQWPATLVQPVGSPLSLECTVEGTSNPNLYWYRQAAGRGLQLLFYSVGIGQISSEVPQNLSASRPQDRQFILSSKKLLLSDSGFYLCAWRSKSTAPAEAFFGQGTRLTVV.

The V and J genes are TRBV9 and TRBJ1-4, with a possible D match to TRBD1 (5 bases). The V gene's germline CDR1 is SGDLS and CDR2 YYNGEE. Trimming left V 0 bases short and J 4 bases short, with 7 bases between. The CDR3 loop spans 14 amino acids. CDR3 coding DNA: TGTGCCAGCAGCGTAGGACAGAGTAATGAAAAACTGTTTTTT. Translation: CASSVGQSNEKLFF.

For the CDR3, the DNA is TGTGCCAGTAGTATAGCCCAGCGGGATCCGGTGCAGTACTTC. The encoded protein is CASSIAQRDPVQYF. The V call is TRBV19, the J call TRBJ2-7; 7 bases are a match to TRBD2. Trimming cost V 1 base and J 9 bases; bases outside gene matches: 9. The CDR3 runs to 14 residues. The germline gives CDR1 LNHDA, CDR2 SQIVND (reference sequence).

The gene calls are TRBV4-2 and TRBJ1-2, with D perhaps matching TRBD1 (6 bases). V was clipped by 2 bases and J by 0 bases, with 10 bases between them. CDR1 is LGHNA and CDR2 is YNFKEQ in the germline V gene. The CDR3 contains 15 residues. CDR3 sequence (DNA): TGTGCCAGCAGCCAACTGACAGGTTCTAACTATGGCTACACCTTC. This encodes CASSQLTGSNYGYTF.

As for this clone: Other DNA variants within this sample encode the same CDR3. The chain's CDR3 is CASVAQGALGEAFF. The DNA of the CDR3 is TGTGCCAGCGTAGCCCAGGGGGCGCTGGGTGAAGCTTTCTTT. J is TRBJ1-1 and V is TRBV7-9; 8 bases match TRBD1. This CDR3 spans 14 amino acids. The V gene end was trimmed by 8 bases and the J gene end by 7 bases; junction bases not matched to a gene: 12. Germline-derived CDR1 and CDR2 are SEHNR and FQNEAQ (reference sequence).

The chain couples TRBV28 to TRBJ1-5; TRBD1 matches at 8 bases. This CDR3 region has 14 residues. Germline CDR1 MDHEN, CDR2 SYDVKM. V was pared by 5 bases and J by 6 bases, with 6 bases of the junction left unmatched. The CDR3 sequence is CASSTQGAVQPQHF. CDR3 sequence (DNA): TGTGCCAGCAGTACTCAGGGGGCCGTTCAGCCCCAGCATTTT.

The chain uses TRBV18 and TRBJ2-1; no reliable D call. Germline V gene data show CDR1 as KGHSH and CDR2 as LQKENI. Trimming removed 0 bases from V and 4 bases from J, with 7 bases in between. The CDR3 has 14 residues. The CDR3 sequence is CASSPPVRYNEQFF. The DNA for the CDR3 is TGTGCCAGCTCACCACCGGTGCGATACAATGAGCAGTTCTTC.

This chain joins TRBV4-3 and TRBJ1-3; D not certain. Germline V gives CDR1 LGHNA, CDR2 YSLEER. V lost 0 bases and J 0 bases, leaving 12 bases between the germline ends. This CDR3 is built from 17 residues. CDR3 loop: CASSQEVGNPSGNTIYF. Here the CDR3 DNA reads TGCGCCAGCAGCCAAGAGGTTGGCAATCCCTCTGGAAACACCATATATTTT.

CDR3: CASSPTSTGGGSPLHF. Here the CDR3 DNA reads TGTGCCAGCAGCCCAACCTCGACAGGGGGGGGTTCACCCCTCCACTTT. The chain couples TRBV11-2 to TRBJ1-6; 9 positions match TRBD1. Germline assignment: CDR1 SGHAT and CDR2 FQNNGV. The CDR3 covers 16 residues. V dropped 5 bases and J dropped 9; count of bases not matched to a gene: 11.

V usage is TRBV10-1 and J usage is TRBJ1-1; D is unresolved. The CDR3 length is 14 residues. V shed 0 bases and J shed 5 bases, with 10 bases lying between them. Germline V CDR1 and CDR2: WNHNN, SYGVQD (reference sequence). The chain's CDR3 is CASSESMGLTEAFF. The CDR3 region has the DNA TGCGCCAGCAGTGAGTCAATGGGCCTAACTGAAGCTTTCTTT.

The chain has TRBV2 and TRBJ1-1; D uncertain. Germline V lookup: CDR1 SNHLY, CDR2 FYNNEI. This CDR3 is built from 13 residues. Trimming removed 6 bases from V and 1 base from J, with 9 bases in between. CDR3 sequence (DNA): TGTGCCAGCAGCCGAGGAGGGAACACTGAAGCTTTCTTT. Protein sequence: CASSRGGNTEAFF.

The chain couples TRBV13 to TRBJ2-1, with 9 bases lining up with TRBD2. The germline V gene has CDR1 PRHDT and CDR2 FYEKMQ (reference sequence). V shed 4 bases, J shed 3 bases, and the junction held 7 bases outside the gene matches. This CDR3 has 16 amino acids. CDR3 protein: CASSSAGGPLYNEQFF. CDR3 nucleotides: TGTGCCAGCAGCTCCGCGGGGGGGCCTCTCTACAATGAGCAGTTCTTC.

This clone was observed a few times. J is TRBJ2-7 and V is TRBV2, with a possible D match to TRBD2 (6 bases). The germline V and J ends were trimmed by 10 bases and 6 bases, with 19 bases remaining between them. The CDR3 runs to 13 residues. Germline values: CDR1 SNHLY, CDR2 FYNNEI. In nucleotides, the CDR3 is TGTGCCATCCCCTCCATAGCCGGGGGCGAGCAGTACTTC. Its protein is CAIPSIAGGEQYF.

The J gene is TRBJ2-3, the V gene TRBV3-1 (or the pseudogene TRBV3-2); 8 bases agree with TRBD2. In germline, CDR1 is LGHDT, CDR2 YNNKEL (reference sequence). The V and J ends lost 4 bases and 8 bases, in that order; junction bases with no gene match: 8. The CDR3 consists of 14 residues. The CDR3 DNA is TGTGCCAGCAGCCCAGCGGGAGCGCGGGGTACGCAGTATTTT. It specifies CASSPAGARGTQYF.

The chain joins TRBV6-5 to TRBJ1-5, with 8 bases aligning to TRBD1. Per the germline V gene, CDR1 is MNHEY and CDR2 is SVGAGI. CDR3 length: 15 residues. Unmatched junction bases numbered 9, after V lost 4 bases and J lost 7 bases. The CDR3 bases are TGTGCCAGCAGTTCGACAGGGGCGACGGTACAGCCCCAGCATTTT. Residues: CASSSTGATVQPQHF.

The rearrangement links TRBV4-1 to TRBJ1-2, with unresolved D. CDR3 length: 16 amino acids. Trimming left V 0 bases short and J 0 bases short, with 11 bases between. From germline, CDR1 is MGHRA and CDR2 YSYEKL. CDR3 in DNA: TGCGCCAGCAGCCAAGACCCGACATCAGCTAACTATGGCTACACCTTC. Its protein is CASSQDPTSANYGYTF.

V and J are TRBV7-9 and TRBJ1-4, with 7 positions matching TRBD1. This CDR3 has 14 amino acids. V was pared by 6 bases and J by 9 bases, with 10 bases of the junction left unmatched. The germline gives CDR1 SEHNR, CDR2 FQNEAQ (reference sequence). For the CDR3, the DNA is TGTGCCAGCAGTCCCGGGACAGCCGCGAAAAAACTGTTTTTT. Translated: CASSPGTAAKKLFF.

This clone was detected once. V and J are TRBV11-3 and TRBJ2-3; TRBD2 is a possible D gene (5 bases). CDR1 SGHNT and CDR2 YENEEA come from the germline V gene. Trimming shortened V by 1 base and J by 1 base, and 15 bases separated the two germline ends. The CDR3 length is 17 residues. The CDR3 bases are TGTGCCAGCAGCTTAGGTGCGGGCCCCTGGGGCACAGATACGCAGTATTTT. Its translation is CASSLGAGPWGTDTQYF.

There are a few counts of this clone. The V call is TRBV12-3 or TRBV12-4, the J call TRBJ1-1; D might be TRBD1 (6 bases). The V end was cut by 6 bases, the J end by 6 bases, with 11 bases between. The CDR3 extends over 12 amino acids. Here the CDR3 reads CASSQGGAEAFF. The CDR3 nucleotides read TGTGCCAGCAGCCAAGGGGGGGCTGAAGCTTTCTTT.